Below, one T cell receptor (beta chain) is given with its context. The antigen remains unidentified. The source of the sample is a study of blood T cells in healthy people across ages. No fewer than 7 million PBMCs went into each sample. Total RNA amounts of at least 6 micrograms were extracted per sample. General study results and limits: More naive CD4+ cells and higher diversity were found in long-lived than in aged donors.

A second PCR of 7 to 11 cycles used a sample-barcoded 5' primer and a J-beta primer mix. Each of the cDNA molecules was tagged by a template-switch adaptor with 12 random nucleotides. MiXCR, applied by TCRdb to the 5' RACE reads, yields one record per CDR3 protein. The sample records 1.5 million to 2 million distinct CDR3 sequences, about two fifths being singletons. The CDR3 has 14 amino acids. CDR1 and CDR2 from the germline V gene are KGHSH and LQKENI. The clonotype originates from a human donor in good health. The genes are TRBV18 and TRBJ2-7, with TRBD1 as a possible D gene (6 bases). The closer fit of TRBJ2-5 to the DNA end suggests the J call may be wrong. Sequencing was carried out using blood. Here the CDR3 DNA reads TGTGCCAGCTCACCAATGGGGGCGAAAGAGACCCAGTACTTC. The encoded protein is CASSPMGAKETQYF.